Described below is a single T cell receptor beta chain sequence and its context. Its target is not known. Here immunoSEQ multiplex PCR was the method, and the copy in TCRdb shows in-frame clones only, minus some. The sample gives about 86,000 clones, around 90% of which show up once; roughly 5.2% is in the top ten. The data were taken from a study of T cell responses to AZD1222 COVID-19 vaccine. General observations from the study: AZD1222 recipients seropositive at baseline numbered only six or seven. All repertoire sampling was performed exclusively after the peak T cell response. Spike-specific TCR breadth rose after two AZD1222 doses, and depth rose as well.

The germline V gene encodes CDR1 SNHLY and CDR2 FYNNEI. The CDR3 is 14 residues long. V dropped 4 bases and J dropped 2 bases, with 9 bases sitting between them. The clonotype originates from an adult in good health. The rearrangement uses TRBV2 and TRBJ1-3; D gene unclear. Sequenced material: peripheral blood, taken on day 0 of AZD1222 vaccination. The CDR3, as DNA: TGTGCCAGCAGTGGGCTTTTAACTGGAAACACCATATATTTT. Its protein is CASSGLLTGNTIYF. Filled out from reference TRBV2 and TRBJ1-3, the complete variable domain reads EPEVTQTPSHQVTQMGQEVILRCVPISNHLYFYWYRQILGQKVEFLVSFYNNEISEKSEIFDDQFSVERPDGSNFTLKIRSTKLEDSAMYFCASSGLLTGNTIYFGEGSWLTVV.